This T cell receptor (beta chain) was profiled in a study of glioma-infiltrating T cells. Study outcomes and limitations: Tissue and blood shared very few CDR3 sequences. Tissue-blood divergence was below expectation in non-neoplastic patients, above in gliomas.

This clonotype has ten or more counts. Its antigen remains unknown. TCR alpha and beta CDR3 regions were amplified from RNA using iRepertoire nested multiplex PCR. Input was about 85-450 ng of tissue mRNA or PBMC total RNA. One entry per CDR3 protein results from TCRdb running MiXCR on the multiplex PCR reads. The sample includes about 210,000 distinct CDR3 sequences, over 30% of them seen just once. Germline V CDR1 and CDR2: DFQATT, SNEGSKA (reference sequence). Deletions cut 5 bases from V and 0 bases from J, with 11 bases between. This CDR3 is 14 amino acids long. The chain joins TRBV20-1 to TRBJ2-1; possible D gene TRBD2, 5 bases. This TCR was recovered from a human donor with low-grade glioma or glioblastoma, undergoing nonglioma brain surgery, or in good health (not recorded which). Sequencing was done on a sample of glioma tissue, nonneoplastic brain tissue, or PBMCs (not recorded which). The CDR3: CSAGGPISYNEQFF. The CDR3 bases are TGCAGTGCTGGAGGCCCCATCTCCTACAATGAGCAGTTCTTC.